This is a list of T cell receptor beta chains from one sample in a study of blood T cell repertoires in COVID-19. Profiling relied on immunoSEQ multiplex PCR, and the TCRdb table lists in-frame clones only, not all of them. The top ten hold over 0.9% of the sample, which has under 400,000 clones, roughly 90% seen once. Sample: PBMCs or T cells enriched from blood (not recorded which). These receptors were obtained from a woman aged 25 to 39 who had been exposed to COVID-19. The CDR3 runs from the conserved cysteine through the conserved F or W. The order of the fields is D gene, V gene, J gene, clone size, CDR3 protein, CDR3 DNA. The D gene is left open where the match is weak. Clone size is shown for a subset of rows, as once, few, many or a class of expanded clone.

D gene: TRBD1
V gene: TRBV5-1
J gene: TRBJ2-2
clone size: -
CDR3 protein: CASSFRDRGSTGELFF
CDR3 DNA: TGCGCCAGCAGCTTCCGGGACAGGGGATCTACCGGGGAGCTGTTTTTT

D gene: TRBD2
V gene: TRBV6-2/TRBV6-3
J gene: TRBJ2-1
clone size: -
CDR3 protein: CASSVREGLYNEQFF
CDR3 DNA: TGTGCCAGCAGTGTGAGGGAGGGCCTATACAATGAGCAGTTCTTC

D gene: -
V gene: TRBV3-1/TRBV3-2
J gene: TRBJ1-2
clone size: -
CDR3 protein: CASSSRGSNYGYTF
CDR3 DNA: TGTGCCAGCAGCTCGAGGGGGTCGAACTATGGCTACACCTTC

D gene: TRBD1
V gene: TRBV19
J gene: TRBJ1-2
clone size: -
CDR3 protein: CASSMGRDRRPYYGYTF
CDR3 DNA: TGTGCCAGTAGTATGGGCAGGGACAGGAGACCTTACTATGGCTACACCTTC

D gene: -
V gene: TRBV27
J gene: TRBJ1-4
clone size: -
CDR3 protein: CASSHGVANEKLFF
CDR3 DNA: TGTGCCAGCAGTCACGGGGTGGCTAATGAAAAACTGTTTTTT

D gene: TRBD1
V gene: TRBV14
J gene: TRBJ2-1
clone size: -
CDR3 protein: CASSPPARGRFYNEQFF
CDR3 DNA: TGTGCCAGCAGCCCACCAGCCAGGGGGCGCTTCTACAATGAGCAGTTCTTC

D gene: -
V gene: TRBV15
J gene: TRBJ2-2
clone size: -
CDR3 protein: CATSRDLASGELFF
CDR3 DNA: TGTGCCACCAGCAGAGATTTGGCTTCCGGGGAGCTGTTTTTT

D gene: -
V gene: TRBV27
J gene: TRBJ2-7
clone size: -
CDR3 protein: CASRPLGSSYEQYF
CDR3 DNA: TGTGCCAGCAGGCCCCTCGGGTCCTCCTACGAGCAGTACTTC

D gene: TRBD1
V gene: TRBV5-4
J gene: TRBJ2-3
clone size: -
CDR3 protein: CASSPKTGGLADTQYF
CDR3 DNA: TGTGCCAGCAGCCCGAAGACAGGGGGATTGGCAGATACGCAGTATTTT

D gene: TRBD2
V gene: TRBV24-1
J gene: TRBJ2-1
clone size: -
CDR3 protein: CATSDLPSGIGEQFF
CDR3 DNA: TGTGCCACCAGTGATTTGCCTAGCGGGATTGGTGAGCAGTTCTTC

D gene: TRBD1
V gene: TRBV10-2
J gene: TRBJ2-2
clone size: -
CDR3 protein: CASSDTTGGPGELFF
CDR3 DNA: TGCGCCAGCAGTGACACGACAGGGGGCCCCGGGGAGCTGTTTTTT

D gene: -
V gene: TRBV27
J gene: TRBJ2-7
clone size: once
CDR3 protein: CASSLSSGVSYEQYF
CDR3 DNA: TGTGCCAGCAGTTTATCTTCAGGGGTCAGCTACGAGCAGTACTTC

D gene: -
V gene: TRBV27
J gene: TRBJ2-7
clone size: -
CDR3 protein: CASSFLSSYEQYF
CDR3 DNA: TGTGCCAGCAGTTTCCTCTCCTCCTACGAGCAGTACTTC

D gene: TRBD1
V gene: TRBV27
J gene: TRBJ2-7
clone size: -
CDR3 protein: CASSPGQGVFEQYF
CDR3 DNA: TGTGCCAGCAGTCCGGGACAGGGGGTTTTCGAGCAGTACTTC

D gene: -
V gene: TRBV18
J gene: TRBJ1-3
clone size: -
CDR3 protein: CASSPPVRSTIYF
CDR3 DNA: TGTGCCAGCTCACCACCGGTCAGGTCCACCATATATTTT

D gene: TRBD1
V gene: TRBV19
J gene: TRBJ2-1
clone size: -
CDR3 protein: CASSFDRASYNEQFF
CDR3 DNA: TGTGCCAGTAGTTTCGACAGGGCGTCCTACAATGAGCAGTTCTTC

D gene: -
V gene: TRBV6-2/TRBV6-3
J gene: TRBJ2-1
clone size: -
CDR3 protein: CASSFPLGAYNEQFF
CDR3 DNA: TGTGCCAGCAGTTTCCCACTCGGGGCCTACAATGAGCAGTTCTTC

D gene: -
V gene: TRBV5-1
J gene: TRBJ1-1
clone size: once
CDR3 protein: CASSPREGNTEAFF
CDR3 DNA: TGCGCCAGCAGCCCCCGGGAAGGGAACACTGAAGCTTTCTTT

D gene: -
V gene: TRBV11-2
J gene: TRBJ2-7
clone size: -
CDR3 protein: CASSPGVAGLAYEQYF
CDR3 DNA: TGTGCCAGCAGCCCGGGGGTCGCAGGGCTCGCCTACGAGCAGTACTTC

D gene: -
V gene: TRBV23-1
J gene: TRBJ2-1
clone size: many
CDR3 protein: CASSQSTGTRPSHGNEQFF
CDR3 DNA: TGCGCCAGCAGTCAATCAACCGGAACGCGGCCGTCCCATGGCAATGAGCAGTTCTTC

D gene: TRBD2
V gene: TRBV18
J gene: TRBJ2-5
clone size: -
CDR3 protein: CASSPWTSGMGPQETQYF
CDR3 DNA: TGTGCCAGCTCACCGTGGACTAGCGGGATGGGCCCCCAAGAGACCCAGTACTTC

D gene: TRBD2
V gene: TRBV7-9
J gene: TRBJ2-5
clone size: -
CDR3 protein: CATAGREALWETQYF
CDR3 DNA: TGTGCCACGGCGGGGCGGGAGGCCTTGTGGGAGACCCAGTACTTC

D gene: -
V gene: TRBV28
J gene: TRBJ1-3
clone size: -
CDR3 protein: CASSSRDKVNRNTIYF
CDR3 DNA: TGTGCCAGCAGTTCCCGGGACAAAGTTAATCGAAACACCATATATTTT

D gene: TRBD2
V gene: TRBV3-1/TRBV3-2
J gene: TRBJ2-2
clone size: once
CDR3 protein: CASSQGGLAGTGELFF
CDR3 DNA: TGTGCCAGCAGCCAAGGGGGACTAGCGGGCACCGGGGAGCTGTTTTTT

D gene: TRBD1
V gene: TRBV5-5
J gene: TRBJ1-2
clone size: -
CDR3 protein: CASSSNGQVGRGGYTF
CDR3 DNA: TGTGCCAGCAGCTCGAACGGACAGGTTGGGCGAGGCGGCTACACCTTC

D gene: TRBD2
V gene: TRBV3-1/TRBV3-2
J gene: TRBJ2-5
clone size: -
CDR3 protein: CASSHRLAGGKETQYF
CDR3 DNA: TGTGCCAGCAGCCACCGACTAGCGGGAGGGAAGGAGACCCAGTACTTC

D gene: TRBD1
V gene: TRBV5-1
J gene: TRBJ2-5
clone size: -
CDR3 protein: CASSLAGQGAGETQYF
CDR3 DNA: TGCGCCAGCAGCTTGGCCGGACAGGGGGCCGGGGAGACCCAGTACTTC

D gene: -
V gene: TRBV27
J gene: TRBJ1-2
clone size: -
CDR3 protein: CASSFPLDSATF
CDR3 DNA: TGTGCCAGCAGTTTCCCCCTAGATTCAGCCACCTTC

D gene: TRBD1
V gene: TRBV5-1
J gene: TRBJ1-2
clone size: once
CDR3 protein: CASTETGGDPYGYTF
CDR3 DNA: TGCGCCAGCACCGAGACAGGGGGTGATCCCTATGGCTACACCTTC

D gene: TRBD2
V gene: TRBV3-1/TRBV3-2
J gene: TRBJ2-2
clone size: few
CDR3 protein: CASSQDLAGGIGELFF
CDR3 DNA: TGTGCCAGCAGCCAAGATCTAGCGGGAGGGATCGGGGAGCTGTTTTTT

D gene: TRBD2
V gene: TRBV3-1/TRBV3-2
J gene: TRBJ2-7
clone size: -
CDR3 protein: CASSQVAGKYEQYF
CDR3 DNA: TGTGCCAGCAGCCAAGTAGCGGGAAAATACGAGCAGTACTTC